This is a list of T cell receptor beta chains from one sample in a study of regulatory T cells in long-lasting Graves disease. MiXCR, run by TCRdb on the multiplex PCR reads, gives a single entry per CDR3 protein. This repertoire shows hundreds of thousands of distinct CDR3 sequences, 15% to 20% found once; its top ten account for more than 10%. This same sample was also taken into another study, of T cells in Graves' hyperthyroidism and ophthalmopathy.

Sequencing used peripheral blood mononuclear cells (PBMCs), obtained at new diagnosis, from a patient treated with antithyroid drugs. The receptors originated from a man in his late teens or twenties with Graves disease. The conserved cysteine and the conserved F or W are not part of the CDR3 here. The order of the fields is V gene, J gene, CDR3 protein.

v_gene: TRBV5-4; j_gene: TRBJ2-7; CDR3aa: ASSPKREGAYEQY
v_gene: TRBV15; j_gene: TRBJ2-1; CDR3aa: ATSRGGPVNEQF
v_gene: TRBV20-1; j_gene: TRBJ2-7; CDR3aa: SARDLKSSYEQY
v_gene: TRBV20-1; j_gene: TRBJ2-7; CDR3aa: SAAGTSPYEQY
v_gene: TRBV18; j_gene: TRBJ1-3; CDR3aa: ASSPGHRSSGNTIY
v_gene: TRBV7-9; j_gene: TRBJ2-2; CDR3aa: ASSFSLPTVTDKIAGELF
v_gene: TRBV7-3; j_gene: TRBJ2-1; CDR3aa: ASSRRGGAGGPGNEQF
v_gene: TRBV5-1; j_gene: TRBJ1-5; CDR3aa: ASSLGPGVNQPQH
v_gene: TRBV12-5; j_gene: TRBJ2-3; CDR3aa: ASGFSGTGVFSFTDTQY
v_gene: TRBV10-3; j_gene: TRBJ2-2; CDR3aa: AIRENTGELF
v_gene: TRBV7-8; j_gene: TRBJ2-1; CDR3aa: ASSLRRVPPWANEQF
v_gene: TRBV18; j_gene: TRBJ2-7; CDR3aa: ASSPAQGIYEQY
v_gene: TRBV2; j_gene: TRBJ1-2; CDR3aa: ASTPEGASYGYT
v_gene: TRBV6-4; j_gene: TRBJ1-2; CDR3aa: ASSEGQGAFGYT
v_gene: TRBV6-5; j_gene: TRBJ2-3; CDR3aa: ASSYVASGRVSTDTQY
v_gene: TRBV28; j_gene: TRBJ1-2; CDR3aa: ASSFSVVYGYT
v_gene: TRBV2; j_gene: TRBJ2-7; CDR3aa: ASTPGLSYEQY
v_gene: TRBV14; j_gene: TRBJ2-1; CDR3aa: ASSQIRAANEQF
v_gene: TRBV28; j_gene: TRBJ1-5; CDR3aa: ASSGPSRVGQPQH
v_gene: TRBV9; j_gene: TRBJ2-1; CDR3aa: ASSPPGLTARGEQF
v_gene: TRBV18; j_gene: TRBJ2-7; CDR3aa: ASSPGTGGVHEQY
v_gene: TRBV11-2; j_gene: TRBJ1-1; CDR3aa: ASSRTTGTNTEAF
v_gene: TRBV29-1; j_gene: TRBJ2-2; CDR3aa: SVEREYTGELF
v_gene: TRBV4-1; j_gene: TRBJ2-1; CDR3aa: ASSHAVVAGESEQF
v_gene: TRBV12-3/TRBV12-4; j_gene: TRBJ1-2; CDR3aa: ASSPRRGYT
v_gene: TRBV10-3; j_gene: TRBJ2-6; CDR3aa: AISNRTFSGANVLT
v_gene: TRBV5-6; j_gene: TRBJ2-5; CDR3aa: ASSLDRGLGETQY
v_gene: TRBV2; j_gene: TRBJ2-2; CDR3aa: ASSDTGGAGAGELF
v_gene: TRBV2; j_gene: TRBJ2-3; CDR3aa: ASSESSGPSTDTQY
v_gene: TRBV7-8; j_gene: TRBJ2-1; CDR3aa: ASSPARVVQF
v_gene: TRBV19; j_gene: TRBJ2-2; CDR3aa: ASSTRAQGAGGELF
v_gene: TRBV7-9; j_gene: TRBJ1-1; CDR3aa: ASLTRAGSTEAF
v_gene: TRBV20-1; j_gene: TRBJ2-3; CDR3aa: SASFLAGDPDTQY
v_gene: TRBV19; j_gene: TRBJ2-7; CDR3aa: ASSMQGLYYEQY
v_gene: TRBV2; j_gene: TRBJ2-1; CDR3aa: AGLAGGVSDEQF
v_gene: TRBV5-1; j_gene: TRBJ1-1; CDR3aa: ASSLGGQGVTEAF
v_gene: TRBV30; j_gene: TRBJ1-1; CDR3aa: AWGFTEAF
v_gene: TRBV19; j_gene: TRBJ2-1; CDR3aa: ASSTIANEQF
v_gene: TRBV2; j_gene: TRBJ1-1; CDR3aa: ASGGGTEAF
v_gene: TRBV5-1; j_gene: TRBJ2-7; CDR3aa: ASSGLTSGQLTYEQY
v_gene: TRBV7-9; j_gene: TRBJ2-6; CDR3aa: ASSSTGRGANVLT
v_gene: TRBV3-1; j_gene: TRBJ2-5; CDR3aa: ASSLSGGLAGEETQY
v_gene: TRBV5-8; j_gene: TRBJ1-2; CDR3aa: ASSSGRAGGYT
v_gene: TRBV11-2; j_gene: TRBJ2-3; CDR3aa: ASSLSGSLGDTQY
v_gene: TRBV20-1; j_gene: TRBJ2-5; CDR3aa: SARILAGGPGETQY